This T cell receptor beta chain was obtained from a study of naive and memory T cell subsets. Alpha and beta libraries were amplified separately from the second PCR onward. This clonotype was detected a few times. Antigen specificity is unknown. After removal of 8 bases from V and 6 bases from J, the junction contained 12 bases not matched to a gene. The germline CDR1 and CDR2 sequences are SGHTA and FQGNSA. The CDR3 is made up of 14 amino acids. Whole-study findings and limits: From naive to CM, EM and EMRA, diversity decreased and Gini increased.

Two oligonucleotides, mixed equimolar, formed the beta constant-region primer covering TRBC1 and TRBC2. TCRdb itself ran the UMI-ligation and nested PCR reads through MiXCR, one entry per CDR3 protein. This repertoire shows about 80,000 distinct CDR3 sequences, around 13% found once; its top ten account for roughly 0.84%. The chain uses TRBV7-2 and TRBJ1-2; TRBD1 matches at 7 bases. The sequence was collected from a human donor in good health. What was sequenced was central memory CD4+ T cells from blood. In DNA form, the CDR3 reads TGTGCCAGCCGGGAGGGAACAGGGGCACATGGCTACACCTTC. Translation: CASREGTGAHGYTF.